This T cell receptor (beta chain) was sequenced during a study of beta chain features in type 1 diabetes. A heparinised blood draw that averaged about 100 mL was obtained once from each donor. All of the isolated RNA was reverse transcribed, so expressed TCRB transcripts were sequenced. The protocol was immunoSEQ multiplex PCR, while the TCRdb copy is restricted to in-frame clones and leaves out a portion. Altogether more than 150,000 clones are present, 10% to 15% being singletons, with the ten largest covering 0.6% to 0.8%. Concerning this clone itself: As yet, its antigen is unknown.

CDR3 size: 14 residues. Germline CDR1 and CDR2: SNHLY and FYNNEI. V gave up 3 bases and J gave up 0 bases, with 7 bases separating them. General study findings and limits: Any PCR bias toward short templates would affect both groups alike. A cDNA-based sequencing approach could over-represent cells with high TCR expression. Shorter TCRB CDR3s, moderately but significantly so, marked every one of the four CD4+ subsets in Type 1 diabetes patients.

The sequenced sample was central memory CD4+ T cells from blood. The rearrangement links TRBV2 to TRBJ2-3; D is ambiguous. The origin of this receptor is a woman between 18 and 30 years old in good health. This CDR3 is CASSEATSTDTQYF. Written as DNA, the CDR3 is TGTGCCAGCAGTGAGGCAACGAGCACAGATACGCAGTATTTT.